The TCR beta chain described here comes from a study of blood T cell repertoires in COVID-19. The germline V gene has CDR1 PRHDT and CDR2 FYEKMQ (reference sequence). This CDR3 comprises 13 residues. V was clipped by 8 bases and J by 0 bases, with 8 bases between them. The assay was immunoSEQ multiplex PCR, and TCRdb's table has in-frame clones only and misses some. The data show some 250,000 clones, about 90% seen once. J is TRBJ2-1 and V is TRBV13; D remains ambiguous. This TCR was sampled from a human donor in a cohort exposed to, infected with or recovered from COVID-19 (not recorded which). The donor label of this sample is uncertain. The specimen was PBMCs or T cells enriched from blood (not recorded which). The CDR3 here is CASANFSYNEQFF. In nucleotides, the CDR3 is TGTGCCAGCGCTAACTTCTCCTACAATGAGCAGTTCTTC.